This TCR beta chain was identified during a study of cytomegalovirus exposure and HLA in healthy donors. TCRdb's copy holds only in-frame clones and misses some; the assay was immunoSEQ multiplex PCR. The profile covers some 120,000 clones, with 70% to 90% appearing a single time and 1.5% to 2% taken by the ten largest. Of note for this clone: Its antigen is undetermined.

Looked up from germline, CDR1 is SQVTM and CDR2 is ANQGSEA. The CDR3 covers 14 residues. Trimming shortened V by 7 bases and J by 4 bases, and 17 bases separated the two germline ends. Regarding the study as a whole: As confirmed in vitro, a few CMV-associated chains were specific for CMV antigens. Investigators reported about 160 TCR beta chains as tied to cytomegalovirus. Most TCR sequences were uncommon, yet certain public TCRs appeared in many donors.

V gene TRBV29-1 combines with J gene TRBJ2-1; weak D call: TRBD2 (6 bases). The material sequenced was PBMCs. This TCR was recovered from a woman between 18 and 30 years old in good health and CMV-seronegative. CDR3 protein: CSASLGGTYNEQFF. Written as DNA, the CDR3 is TGCAGCGCCAGCTTGGGGGGAACATACAATGAGCAGTTCTTC.